This TCR beta chain was sequenced during a study of cytomegalovirus exposure and HLA in healthy donors. Findings and caveats of the study: Cytomegalovirus status was reportedly diagnosed by the classifier with high specificity and sensitivity.

The PCR contained 60 Vbeta and 13 Jbeta primers. This table comes from immunoSEQ multiplex PCR, and its TCRdb copy is limited to in-frame clones, with some not included. This sample's clone table lists about 50,000 clones. CDR3 size: 16 residues. Germline V gene lookup returns CDR1 MGHRA and CDR2 YSYEKL. Trimming took 3 bases from V and 7 from J; bases not matched to a gene: 10. In regard to this clone: Its matching antigen is unknown.

The origin of this receptor is a woman aged 18-29 years in good health and CMV-seronegative. Source material: PBMCs. The chain joins TRBV4-1 to TRBJ1-4; 8 positions match TRBD1. For the CDR3, the DNA is TGCGCCAGCAGCCATACCGTCGGGACAGGAGGTGAAAAACTGTTTTTT. Its protein product is CASSHTVGTGGEKLFF.